This T cell receptor (beta chain) stems from a study of PD-1 blockade in classical Hodgkin lymphoma. Per germline, CDR1 MNHEY and CDR2 SVGAGI. The length of the CDR3 is 16 residues. A note on this clone: A junction boundary mismatches the germline segment, possibly from a read error.

Produced via immunoSEQ multiplex PCR; TCRdb's table is partial and in-frame only. The table shows tens of thousands of clones, with approximately 94% occurring only once. Every patient experienced relapse after autologous stem cell transplantation, and brentuximab vedotin exposure varied. The patients, who had relapsed/refractory classical Hodgkin lymphoma, achieved best responses of complete response, partial response or progressive disease. The sequence derives from a human donor with classical Hodgkin lymphoma. The chain couples TRBV6-5 to TRBJ2-5; TRBD2 is a possible D gene (6 bases). Sample: peripheral blood mononuclear cells (PBMCs), taken at baseline. The CDR3 coding sequence is TGTGCCAGTAGTTTTCATCGGGGGAACAGCCAAGAGACCCAGTACTTC. Its protein product is CASSFHRGNSQETQYF.